The following is a T cell receptor (beta chain) sequence with its context. Its specificity is not known. A second PCR of roughly 7 to 11 cycles used a sample-barcoded 5' primer and a J-beta primer mix. TCRdb reprocessed the 5' RACE reads via MiXCR and lists one record per CDR3 protein. This repertoire shows hundreds of thousands of distinct CDR3 sequences, just over 55% found once; its top ten account for roughly 25%. The authors isolated at least 7 million PBMCs per sample. The data originate from a study of blood T cells in healthy people across ages. As for the study in general: In model experiments, template switching was able to capture about one barcoded beta molecule for every two T cells that were present.

Study results and caveats: Diversity estimated from one million T cells was considered an underestimate.

The sequence was obtained from a middle-aged man in good health. The material sequenced was blood.

The CDR3 loop is CASSYSGYGYGYTF. In DNA, the CDR3 is TGTGCCAGCAGTTACTCCGGGTACGGTTATGGCTACACCTTC. The chain links TRBV12-3 or TRBV12-4 to TRBJ1-2; D is undetermined. V was cut by 4 bases and J by 5 bases, with 14 bases left in between. The CDR3 length is 14 residues.